Listed below are T cell receptor beta chains from one sample, sequenced in a study of cytomegalovirus exposure and HLA in healthy donors. The method was immunoSEQ multiplex PCR; TCRdb's version includes in-frame clones alone and lacks a portion of them. The table includes more than 150,000 clones, almost 80% detected once. The specimen was PBMCs. These receptors were taken from a male donor in good health and CMV-seronegative. Both conserved end residues are part of each CDR3. D genes are given only for firm matches. Where a row states a size, it is once, few, many or the class of an expanded clone; other rows omit it.

J gene: TRBJ2-1; clone size: .; D gene: TRBD1; V gene: TRBV28; CDR3 protein: CASSPRQGRNGQFF; CDR3 DNA: TGTGCCAGCAGTCCAAGACAGGGACGGAATGGGCAGTTCTTC
J gene: TRBJ2-2; clone size: .; D gene: .; V gene: TRBV27; CDR3 protein: CASSFWAGTGELFF; CDR3 DNA: TGTGCCAGCAGTTTTTGGGCGGGCACCGGGGAGCTGTTTTTT
J gene: TRBJ2-5; clone size: .; D gene: TRBD2; V gene: TRBV7-2; CDR3 protein: CASSLGRGGVETQYF; CDR3 DNA: TGTGCCAGCAGCTTAGGGCGGGGGGGGGTGGAGACCCAGTACTTC
J gene: TRBJ2-1; clone size: .; D gene: .; V gene: TRBV29-1; CDR3 protein: CSVEWSAYNEQFF; CDR3 DNA: TGCAGCGTTGAATGGAGCGCCTACAATGAGCAGTTCTTC
J gene: TRBJ2-2; clone size: .; D gene: .; V gene: TRBV5-1; CDR3 protein: CASSLASNTGELFF; CDR3 DNA: TGCGCCAGCAGCTTGGCTTCCAACACCGGGGAGCTGTTTTTT
J gene: TRBJ1-5; clone size: .; D gene: TRBD1; V gene: TRBV4-3; CDR3 protein: CASSRMTGGNQPQHF; CDR3 DNA: TGCGCCAGCAGCCGCATGACAGGGGGCAATCAGCCCCAGCATTTT
J gene: TRBJ2-3; clone size: .; D gene: TRBD2; V gene: TRBV30; CDR3 protein: CAWSVGLAGADTQYF; CDR3 DNA: TGTGCCTGGAGTGTGGGACTAGCGGGAGCAGATACGCAGTATTTT
J gene: TRBJ2-1; clone size: few; D gene: TRBD2; V gene: TRBV7-9; CDR3 protein: CASSSTSGGGNEQFF; CDR3 DNA: TGTGCCAGCAGTTCGACTAGCGGGGGGGGCAATGAGCAGTTCTTC
J gene: TRBJ2-5; clone size: once; D gene: .; V gene: TRBV10-3; CDR3 protein: CAISDPRGGETQYF; CDR3 DNA: TGTGCCATCAGTGACCCAAGAGGAGGGGAGACCCAGTACTTC
J gene: TRBJ1-5; clone size: .; D gene: .; V gene: TRBV6-1; CDR3 protein: CASTETGLQPQHF; CDR3 DNA: TGTGCCAGCACCGAAACGGGACTTCAGCCCCAGCATTTT
J gene: TRBJ1-1; clone size: .; D gene: .; V gene: TRBV5-1; CDR3 protein: CASSPQTGNTEAFF; CDR3 DNA: TGCGCCAGCAGCCCCCAAACGGGGAACACTGAAGCTTTCTTT
J gene: TRBJ1-2; clone size: .; D gene: .; V gene: TRBV27; CDR3 protein: CASSLTRTVYGYTF; CDR3 DNA: TGTGCCAGCAGTCTAACTAGGACAGTCTATGGCTACACCTTC
J gene: TRBJ1-1; clone size: .; D gene: TRBD1; V gene: TRBV11-3; CDR3 protein: CASSFSGGTEAFF; CDR3 DNA: TGTGCCAGCAGCTTTTCAGGGGGCACTGAAGCTTTCTTT
J gene: TRBJ2-1; clone size: .; D gene: .; V gene: TRBV7-9; CDR3 protein: CASSQASSLARNEQFF; CDR3 DNA: TGTGCCAGCAGCCAGGCATCGTCCCTAGCGCGAAATGAGCAGTTCTTC
J gene: TRBJ1-4; clone size: .; D gene: .; V gene: TRBV30; CDR3 protein: CAWSTVTTNEKLFF; CDR3 DNA: TGTGCCTGGAGTACAGTTACAACTAATGAAAAACTGTTTTTT
J gene: TRBJ2-1; clone size: .; D gene: TRBD2; V gene: TRBV5-1; CDR3 protein: CASSFRTRPSSYNEQFF; CDR3 DNA: TGCGCCAGCAGCTTCCGGACTAGACCGAGCTCCTACAATGAGCAGTTCTTC
J gene: TRBJ2-5; clone size: .; D gene: .; V gene: TRBV25-1; CDR3 protein: CASSELRGAQETQYF; CDR3 DNA: TGTGCCAGCAGTGAATTACGTGGGGCCCAAGAGACCCAGTACTTC
J gene: TRBJ2-3; clone size: .; D gene: TRBD2; V gene: TRBV7-2; CDR3 protein: CASSFSGADTQYF; CDR3 DNA: TGTGCCAGCAGCTTTAGCGGGGCGGATACGCAGTATTTT
J gene: TRBJ2-7; clone size: .; D gene: TRBD2; V gene: TRBV9; CDR3 protein: CASSGRTSGGANYYEQYF; CDR3 DNA: TGTGCCAGCAGCGGCCGGACTAGCGGGGGGGCCAATTATTACGAGCAGTACTTC
J gene: TRBJ1-1; clone size: .; D gene: TRBD1; V gene: TRBV29-1; CDR3 protein: CSVGGTGNTEAFF; CDR3 DNA: TGCAGCGTGGGGGGGACAGGAAACACTGAAGCTTTCTTT
J gene: TRBJ2-7; clone size: .; D gene: TRBD2; V gene: TRBV19; CDR3 protein: CASRLAGVSEQYF; CDR3 DNA: TGTGCCAGTCGACTAGCGGGAGTATCGGAGCAGTACTTC
J gene: TRBJ2-7; clone size: .; D gene: .; V gene: TRBV6-5; CDR3 protein: CASSRGIVTYEQYF; CDR3 DNA: TGTGCCAGCAGTCGGGGTATTGTTACCTACGAGCAGTACTTC
J gene: TRBJ2-2; clone size: .; D gene: .; V gene: TRBV9; CDR3 protein: CASSGGGYRGTGELFF; CDR3 DNA: TGTGCCAGCAGCGGCGGGGGCTATCGTGGCACCGGGGAGCTGTTTTTT
J gene: TRBJ1-5; clone size: .; D gene: TRBD1; V gene: TRBV19; CDR3 protein: CASSTDRANQPQHF; CDR3 DNA: TGTGCCAGTAGTACGGACAGGGCCAATCAGCCCCAGCATTTT
J gene: TRBJ2-1; clone size: .; D gene: TRBD2; V gene: TRBV4-3; CDR3 protein: CASSQGLAGADNEQFF; CDR3 DNA: TGCGCCAGCAGCCAAGGTCTAGCGGGAGCTGACAATGAGCAGTTCTTC
J gene: TRBJ1-6; clone size: .; D gene: TRBD1; V gene: TRBV9; CDR3 protein: CASSATGVYNSPLHF; CDR3 DNA: TGTGCCAGCAGCGCGACAGGGGTCTATAATTCACCCCTCCACTTT
J gene: TRBJ1-2; clone size: .; D gene: .; V gene: TRBV4-3; CDR3 protein: CASSPTGGGYTF; CDR3 DNA: TGCGCCAGCAGCCCCACAGGTGGGGGCTACACCTTC
J gene: TRBJ2-7; clone size: .; D gene: TRBD2; V gene: TRBV7-3; CDR3 protein: CASSMGLAGVGYEQYF; CDR3 DNA: TGTGCCAGCAGCATGGGACTAGCGGGAGTCGGCTACGAGCAGTACTTC
J gene: TRBJ1-2; clone size: once; D gene: TRBD1; V gene: TRBV6-1; CDR3 protein: CASTPQGDSGYGYTF; CDR3 DNA: TGTGCCAGCACTCCCCAGGGGGACAGCGGCTATGGCTACACCTTC
J gene: TRBJ2-1; clone size: .; D gene: TRBD2; V gene: TRBV11-3; CDR3 protein: CASSLEGTSGRSSYNEQFF; CDR3 DNA: TGTGCCAGCAGCTTAGAAGGGACTAGCGGGAGGAGCTCCTACAATGAGCAGTTCTTC
J gene: TRBJ1-1; clone size: .; D gene: .; V gene: TRBV7-2; CDR3 protein: CASSLGGGVGSEAFF; CDR3 DNA: TGTGCCAGCAGCTTAGGAGGGGGGGTGGGATCTGAAGCTTTCTTT
J gene: TRBJ2-1; clone size: .; D gene: TRBD1; V gene: TRBV5-4; CDR3 protein: CASSLPDRAGDEQFF; CDR3 DNA: TGTGCCAGCAGCTTACCGGACAGGGCGGGCGATGAGCAGTTCTTC
J gene: TRBJ2-3; clone size: .; D gene: TRBD2; V gene: TRBV9; CDR3 protein: CASSVASGRRTDTQYF; CDR3 DNA: TGTGCCAGCAGCGTAGCTAGCGGGAGAAGGACAGATACGCAGTATTTT
J gene: TRBJ2-7; clone size: .; D gene: .; V gene: TRBV28; CDR3 protein: CASSSPSTFYEQYF; CDR3 DNA: TGTGCCAGCAGTTCCCCATCCACTTTCTACGAGCAGTACTTC
J gene: TRBJ2-7; clone size: .; D gene: TRBD1; V gene: TRBV28; CDR3 protein: CASSSGQGYEQYF; CDR3 DNA: TGTGCCAGCAGTTCCGGACAGGGCTACGAGCAGTACTTC
J gene: TRBJ2-7; clone size: .; D gene: .; V gene: TRBV7-2; CDR3 protein: CASSLRSGYEQYF; CDR3 DNA: TGTGCCAGCAGCTTACGGTCGGGCTACGAGCAGTACTTC
J gene: TRBJ1-4; clone size: .; D gene: TRBD1; V gene: TRBV7-2; CDR3 protein: CASSLVQGAPNEKLFF; CDR3 DNA: TGTGCCAGCAGCTTAGTCCAGGGGGCGCCTAATGAAAAACTGTTTTTT
J gene: TRBJ2-1; clone size: few; D gene: .; V gene: TRBV9; CDR3 protein: CASSVAYREGNEQFF; CDR3 DNA: TGTGCCAGCAGCGTAGCTTACAGGGAGGGAAATGAGCAGTTCTTC
J gene: TRBJ1-6; clone size: .; D gene: .; V gene: TRBV6-5; CDR3 protein: CASRTDRGYNSPLHF; CDR3 DNA: TGTGCCAGCAGGACAGATAGGGGGTATAATTCACCCCTCCACTTT
J gene: TRBJ1-1; clone size: .; D gene: .; V gene: TRBV7-9; CDR3 protein: CASSLVAQGGTEAFF; CDR3 DNA: TGTGCCAGCAGCTTAGTTGCACAGGGTGGCACTGAAGCTTTCTTT
J gene: TRBJ2-2; clone size: .; D gene: .; V gene: TRBV5-6; CDR3 protein: CASSFTRGRNTGELFF; CDR3 DNA: TGTGCCAGCAGCTTTACCAGGGGACGAAACACCGGGGAGCTGTTTTTT
J gene: TRBJ1-1; clone size: .; D gene: TRBD1; V gene: TRBV11-2; CDR3 protein: CASSWDRGEAFF; CDR3 DNA: TGTGCCAGCAGCTGGGACAGGGGTGAAGCTTTCTTT
J gene: TRBJ2-7; clone size: .; D gene: .; V gene: TRBV21-1; CDR3 protein: CASSRDRPSSYEQYF; CDR3 DNA: TGTGCCAGCAGCAGGGACAGACCGAGCTCCTACGAGCAGTACTTC
J gene: TRBJ2-4; clone size: .; D gene: TRBD2; V gene: TRBV2; CDR3 protein: CASSARTSGLEGAKNIQYF; CDR3 DNA: TGTGCCAGCAGTGCGCGGACTAGCGGGCTCGAGGGTGCCAAAAACATTCAGTACTTC
J gene: TRBJ1-1; clone size: .; D gene: .; V gene: TRBV15; CDR3 protein: CATSRDRQPLNTEAFF; CDR3 DNA: TGTGCCACCAGCAGAGATCGACAGCCCCTGAACACTGAAGCTTTCTTT
J gene: TRBJ2-7; clone size: once; D gene: .; V gene: TRBV6-1; CDR3 protein: CASSVVGGEQYF; CDR3 DNA: TGTGCCAGCAGTGTAGTAGGGGGCGAGCAGTACTTC
J gene: TRBJ2-7; clone size: once; D gene: TRBD1; V gene: TRBV28; CDR3 protein: CASSLSVAGTVHEQYF; CDR3 DNA: TGTGCCAGCAGTTTATCGGTGGCAGGGACAGTCCACGAGCAGTACTTC
J gene: TRBJ2-5; clone size: .; D gene: TRBD2; V gene: TRBV2; CDR3 protein: CASSETLAGGRETQYF; CDR3 DNA: TGTGCCAGCAGTGAAACCCTAGCGGGAGGTCGGGAGACCCAGTACTTC
J gene: TRBJ2-3; clone size: .; D gene: TRBD1; V gene: TRBV5-4; CDR3 protein: CASSRDRGRGDTQYF; CDR3 DNA: TGTGCCAGCAGCCGGGACAGGGGGCGCGGAGATACGCAGTATTTT
J gene: TRBJ2-2; clone size: few; D gene: TRBD2; V gene: TRBV5-1; CDR3 protein: CASRLSLAGTSGTGELFF; CDR3 DNA: TGCGCCAGCAGGTTAAGTCTAGCGGGAACCTCAGGCACCGGGGAGCTGTTTTTT